Listed below are T cell receptor beta chains from one sample, sequenced in a study of T cells in Graves' hyperthyroidism and ophthalmopathy. TCRdb processed the multiplex PCR reads anew with MiXCR; each CDR3 protein has one entry. The sample lists fewer than 750,000 distinct CDR3 sequences; 14% were seen once. Material: blood. Receptor source: a woman aged 50 to 60 with Graves' ophthalmopathy. Both conserved end residues are part of each CDR3.

>TRBV30|TRBJ1-2
CAFQGAEGYTF
>TRBV6-1|TRBJ2-7
CASIPGQGDSPYEQYF
>TRBV18|TRBJ2-5
CASSPLPGQETQYF
>TRBV12-3/TRBV12-4|TRBJ2-1
CASSLIMSNEQFF
>TRBV28|TRBJ1-2
CASKTGVWDYGYTF
>TRBV6-2/TRBV6-3|TRBJ2-2
CASNPISGELFF
>TRBV12-3/TRBV12-4|TRBJ2-2
CASTVEFPGELFF
>TRBV11-2|TRBJ2-7
CASSPSSRDRGKPYEQYF
>TRBV20-1|TRBJ2-3
CSALPLLERDGADTQYF
>TRBV13|TRBJ2-7
CASSFNTQFYEQYF
>TRBV29-1|TRBJ1-1
CSVEEGPGGTEAFF
>TRBV20-1|TRBJ2-2
CSASSWRGEVTGELFF
>TRBV12-3/TRBV12-4|TRBJ2-3
CASSLGVIVAGEEPRTDTQYF
>TRBV7-9|TRBJ2-2
CASTRTSGSAGELFF
>TRBV7-2|TRBJ2-5
CASSLGSGPETQYF
>TRBV12-3/TRBV12-4|TRBJ2-1
CASSSSRGGNEQFF
>TRBV19|TRBJ2-7
CASSIARGGYYEQYF
>TRBV29-1|TRBJ1-1
CSVARRLNTEAFF
>TRBV27|TRBJ2-2
CASSTTSGELFF
>TRBV19|TRBJ2-5
CASSSVPWGTQYF
>TRBV6-1|TRBJ1-1
CASGTVLGNTEAFF
>TRBV5-1|TRBJ2-5
CASSFPGVLGGETQYF
>TRBV30|TRBJ2-7
CAWTRQGRPYEQYF
>TRBV20-1|TRBJ2-7
CSAPRSGQSSYEQYF
>TRBV5-1|TRBJ2-3
CASSLAPGVDTQYF
>TRBV5-1|TRBJ2-7
CASSRTGTDYEQYF
>TRBV6-1|TRBJ1-6
CASTPARPSNSPLHF
>TRBV25-1|TRBJ2-5
CASNLGEGGETQYF
>TRBV5-5|TRBJ1-1
CASSLGYSGTEAFF
>TRBV6-2/TRBV6-3|TRBJ2-4
CASSYRLAGENIQYF
>TRBV5-1|TRBJ2-7
CASSLVSGSIEQYF